Each of the 22 T cell receptor beta chains below was sequenced from the same sample in a study of T cell responses to AZD1222 COVID-19 vaccine. Clones were sequenced by immunoSEQ multiplex PCR, and TCRdb holds only the in-frame ones, with some missing. The profile covers 200,000 to 250,000 clones, with roughly 94% appearing a single time and 1.5% to 2% taken by the ten largest. Specimen: peripheral blood, collected 28 days after the second dose of the MenACWY control vaccine. These receptors all come from an adult who received the MenACWY meningococcal vaccine as a control.

The genes are TRBV12-3 or TRBV12-4 and TRBJ2-1; the D gene is possibly TRBD2 (7 bases). The CDR3 loop spans 11 amino acids. Trimming pared 9 bases from V and 10 bases from J, leaving 13 bases between. Written as DNA, the CDR3 is TGTGCCAGTGGGAGGGGGAGCGAGCAGTTCTTC. Its protein product is CASGRGSEQFF.

Note on this clone: The DNA is omitted, as the CDR3 cannot be located on it reliably, and the CDR3 follows TCRdb's listing. The chain joins TRBV28 to TRBJ1-1. The CDR3 totals 13 residues, both ends included. Germline CDR1 is MDHEN and CDR2 is SYDVKM. CDR3 loop: CASSLSGRAEAFF.

The J gene is TRBJ2-3, the V gene TRBV28; D gene uncertain. CDR1 MDHEN and CDR2 SYDVKM come from the germline V gene. The CDR3 loop spans 15 amino acids. Trimming shortened V by 7 bases and J by 0 bases, and 14 bases separated the two germline ends. The CDR3 here is CASIKDLTSTDTQYF. In DNA, the CDR3 is TGTGCCAGCATAAAAGACTTAACTAGCACAGATACGCAGTATTTT.

The chain has TRBV7-8 and TRBJ2-3; 8 bases agree with TRBD2. Germline V gene data show CDR1 as SGHVS and CDR2 as FQNEAQ. After removal of 5 bases from V and 5 bases from J, the junction contained 0 bases not matched to a gene. The CDR3 contains 12 residues. The CDR3 DNA sequence: TGTGCCAGCAGCACTAGCGGAGATACGCAGTATTTT. It specifies CASSTSGDTQYF.

The chain combines TRBV19 with TRBJ2-1, with TRBD2 identical over 11 bases. The germline gives CDR1 LNHDA, CDR2 SQIVND (reference sequence). The CDR3 is made up of 15 amino acids. V lost 6 bases and J lost 3; bases outside the gene matches: 4. The CDR3 DNA follows: TGTGCCAGTAGGCCGGGACTAGCGGACTACAATGAGCAGTTCTTC. Translation gives CASRPGLADYNEQFF.

The rearrangement joins TRBV28 to TRBJ1-1; D perhaps matches TRBD1 (5 bases). Germline-derived CDR1 and CDR2 are MDHEN and SYDVKM. Deletions cut 5 bases from V and 2 bases from J, with 12 bases between. The CDR3 is 14 amino acids. The DNA for the CDR3 is TGTGCCAGCAGTGGGACCCAAGGAAACACTGAAGCTTTCTTT. It specifies CASSGTQGNTEAFF.

The chain links TRBV9 to TRBJ2-7; 7 nucleotides match TRBD1. The V segment lost 1 base and the J segment 0 bases; nucleotides outside the gene matches: 1. The CDR3 consists of 14 residues. The germline V gene encodes CDR1 SGDLS and CDR2 YYNGEE. DNA of the CDR3: TGTGCCAGCAGCGTACGGGACAGCTCCTACGAGCAGTACTTC. Protein sequence: CASSVRDSSYEQYF.

This chain joins TRBV19 and TRBJ1-1, with D maybe TRBD1 (5 bases). Germline CDR1 reads LNHDA; CDR2 reads SQIVND (reference sequence). Trimming stripped 7 bases from V and 3 bases from J, with 9 bases between. This CDR3 contains 12 residues. CDR3 region: CASMPGHTEAFF. CDR3 coding DNA: TGTGCCAGTATGCCGGGGCACACTGAAGCTTTCTTT.

The chain links TRBV2 to TRBJ2-3; weak D call: TRBD2 (6 bases). The V gene lost 6 bases and the J gene lost 5 bases, with 18 bases spanning the gap. The CDR3 has 15 residues. Germline V lookup: CDR1 SNHLY, CDR2 FYNNEI. The CDR3 sequence: CASRGDAGLGDTQYF. The DNA of the CDR3 is TGTGCCAGCAGGGGAGATGCGGGGCTTGGAGATACGCAGTATTTT.

J is TRBJ2-7 and V is TRBV27; 7 bases are a match to TRBD1. The V gene's germline CDR1 is MNHEY and CDR2 SMNVEV (reference sequence). V lost 2 bases and J lost 7; bases outside the gene matches: 11. CDR3 length: 15 amino acids. The CDR3 DNA is TGTGCCAGCAGTTTAGGCCTGGGACAGCCCGAGGAGCAGTACTTC. Translated, it gives CASSLGLGQPEEQYF.

This rearrangement joins TRBV7-9 to TRBJ1-2; D remains ambiguous. Germline loops: CDR1 SEHNR, CDR2 FQNEAQ (reference sequence). The CDR3 consists of 13 residues. The V gene lost 5 bases and the J gene lost 4 bases, with 11 bases spanning the gap. The CDR3 DNA follows: TGTGCCAGCAGCCCCGACACATCCTATGGCTACACCTTC. This sequence encodes CASSPDTSYGYTF.

In the case of this clone: Other nucleotide sequences in the sample specify the same CDR3. The chain links TRBV6-1 to TRBJ2-7; D is unclear. CDR1 and CDR2 (germline): MNHNS, SASEGT. There are 13 residues in the CDR3. Trimming left V 1 base short and J 2 bases short, with 6 bases between. The CDR3 bases are TGTGCCAGCAGTGAAGGAAGGGCCTACGAGCAGTACTTC. Translating gives CASSEGRAYEQYF.

This clone turned up a few times. The genes are TRBV28 and TRBJ2-7, with D perhaps being TRBD1 or TRBD2 (5 bases each). CDR1 and CDR2 (germline): MDHEN, SYDVKM. V dropped 2 bases and J dropped 7 bases, with 9 bases sitting between them. The CDR3 has 12 amino acids. In nucleotides, the CDR3 is TGTGCCAGCAGTTTAGGTGGGGGAGAGCAGTACTTC. Its protein is CASSLGGGEQYF. Full variable domain (rest looked up from reference TRBV28 and TRBJ2-7): DVKVTQSSRYLVKRTGEKVFLECVQDMDHENMFWYRQDPGLGLRLIYFSYDVKMKEKGDIPEGYSVSREKKERFSLILESASTNQTSMYLCASSLGGGEQYFGPGTRLTVT.

This chain connects TRBV5-1 to TRBJ1-2, with D uncertain. Germline lookup yields CDR1 SGHRS and CDR2 YFSETQ. The CDR3 runs to 15 residues. Trimming pared 0 bases from V and 4 bases from J, leaving 13 bases between. The CDR3 loop reads CASSLGIGSPYGYTF. In DNA, the CDR3 is TGCGCCAGCAGCTTGGGGATAGGGTCCCCCTATGGCTACACCTTC.

J is TRBJ2-1 and V is TRBV29-1; no reliable D call. CDR1 SQVTM and CDR2 ANQGSEA come from the germline V gene. The V gene lost 0 bases and the J gene lost 0 bases, with 9 bases spanning the gap. The CDR3 has 15 amino acids. CDR3 sequence (DNA): TGCAGCGTTGAAGACTTGACTTCCTCCTACAATGAGCAGTTCTTC. This codes for CSVEDLTSSYNEQFF.

This chain joins TRBV5-1 and TRBJ2-7; D uncertain. V lost 1 base to trimming and J lost 7 bases, with 15 bases between them. The CDR3 totals 14 residues. CDR1 is SGHRS, CDR2 YFSETQ, per germline. As DNA, the CDR3 is TGCGCCAGCAGCTTGAGGACGGCCTATACGGAGCAGTACTTC. Encoded protein: CASSLRTAYTEQYF.

The gene calls are TRBV6-5 and TRBJ2-7; 14 bases fit TRBD2. Germline V CDR1 and CDR2: MNHEY, SVGAGI. CDR3 length equals 15 residues. J was trimmed by 2 bases and V by 6 bases; bases with no gene match: 3. This CDR3 is CASRPTSGGAYEQYF. CDR3 nucleotide sequence: TGTGCCAGCAGACCGACTAGCGGGGGGGCCTACGAGCAGTACTTC.

V and J are TRBV11-2 and TRBJ2-7; a weak D match, TRBD2 (5 bases). The CDR3 is 14 amino acids. Trimming pared 5 bases from V and 2 bases from J, leaving 13 bases between. Looked up from germline, CDR1 is SGHAT and CDR2 is FQNNGV. Here the CDR3 reads CASSVGLRAYEQYF. The CDR3 bases are TGTGCCAGCAGCGTTGGACTGAGAGCCTACGAGCAGTACTTC.

The chain has TRBV30 and TRBJ2-2, with D perhaps TRBD1 (5 bases). Germline CDR1 and CDR2: GTSNPN and SVGIG (reference sequence). This CDR3 has 12 amino acids. The ends were cut back, 2 bases at V and 5 bases at J, with 6 bases in the middle. The CDR3 DNA follows: TGTGCCTGGAGTAGGGGTACCGGGGAGCTGTTTTTT. Protein product: CAWSRGTGELFF.

The chain couples TRBV6-5 to TRBJ2-7; D possibly corresponds to TRBD2 (5 bases). V lost 7 bases and J 5 bases, leaving 12 bases between the germline ends. The CDR3 length is 12 residues. Germline V lookup: CDR1 MNHEY, CDR2 SVGAGI. CDR3 in amino acids: CASMRVRNEQYF. The CDR3 DNA is TGTGCCAGCATGCGGGTAAGGAACGAGCAGTACTTC.

The V gene is TRBV2, the J gene TRBJ2-7; D gene ambiguous. From germline, CDR1 is SNHLY and CDR2 FYNNEI. The CDR3 has 13 residues. V was trimmed by 1 base and J by 1 base, leaving 5 bases between them. CDR3 amino acids: CASSEVGSYEQYF. The DNA for the CDR3 is TGTGCCAGCAGTGAAGTAGGATCCTACGAGCAGTACTTC.

V usage is TRBV18 and J usage is TRBJ2-7; TRBD2 aligns across 16 bases. This CDR3 is 18 amino acids long. Unmatched junction bases numbered 7, after V lost 0 bases and J lost 5 bases. Germline CDR1 KGHSH, CDR2 LQKENI. CDR3: CASSPPGLAGGEQHEQYF. In DNA form, the CDR3 reads TGTGCCAGCTCACCACCGGGACTAGCGGGAGGGGAGCAACACGAGCAGTACTTC. The whole variable domain, filled in from reference TRBV18 and TRBJ2-7, reads NAGVMQNPRHLVRRRGQEARLRCSPMKGHSHVYWYRQLPEEGLKFMVYLQKENIIDESGMPKERFSAEFPKEGPSILRIQQVVRGDSAAYFCASSPPGLAGGEQHEQYFGPGTRLTVT.